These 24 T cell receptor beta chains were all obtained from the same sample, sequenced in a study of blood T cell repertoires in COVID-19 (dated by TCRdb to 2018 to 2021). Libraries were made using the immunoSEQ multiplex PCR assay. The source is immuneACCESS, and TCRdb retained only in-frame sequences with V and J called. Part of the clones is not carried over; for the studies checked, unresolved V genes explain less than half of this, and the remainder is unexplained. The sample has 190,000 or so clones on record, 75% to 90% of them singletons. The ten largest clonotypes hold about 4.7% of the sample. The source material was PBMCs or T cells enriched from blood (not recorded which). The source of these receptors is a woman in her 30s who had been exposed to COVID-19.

This CDR3 reads CASSLAGGAGNQPQHF. In DNA form, the CDR3 reads TGTGCCAGCAGCTTAGCAGGGGGGGCTGGGAATCAGCCCCAGCATTTT. The chain has TRBV7-2 and TRBJ1-5; D is perhaps TRBD1 (6 bases). V was pared by 0 bases and J by 4 bases, with 13 bases between. CDR3 size: 16 residues. The germline CDR1 and CDR2 sequences are SGHTA and FQGNSA.

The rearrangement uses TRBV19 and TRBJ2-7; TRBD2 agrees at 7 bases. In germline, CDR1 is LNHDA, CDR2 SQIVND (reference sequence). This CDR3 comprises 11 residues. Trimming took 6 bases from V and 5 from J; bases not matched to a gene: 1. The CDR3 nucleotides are TGTGCCAGTAGCCGGGGGGACGAGCAGTACTTC. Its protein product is CASSRGDEQYF.

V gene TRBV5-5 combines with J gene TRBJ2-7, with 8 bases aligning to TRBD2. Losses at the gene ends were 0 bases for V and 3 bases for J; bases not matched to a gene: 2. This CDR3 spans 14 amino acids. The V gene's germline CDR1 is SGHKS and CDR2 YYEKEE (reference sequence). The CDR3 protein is CASSLAGGGYEQYF. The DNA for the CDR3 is TGTGCCAGCAGCTTGGCGGGAGGGGGCTACGAGCAGTACTTC.

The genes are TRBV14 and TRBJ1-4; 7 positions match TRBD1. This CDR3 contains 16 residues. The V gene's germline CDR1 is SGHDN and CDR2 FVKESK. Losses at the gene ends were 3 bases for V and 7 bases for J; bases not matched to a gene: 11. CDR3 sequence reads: CASSQSYRGSREKLFF. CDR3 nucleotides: TGTGCCAGCAGCCAGTCTTACAGGGGTTCCCGTGAAAAACTGTTTTTT.

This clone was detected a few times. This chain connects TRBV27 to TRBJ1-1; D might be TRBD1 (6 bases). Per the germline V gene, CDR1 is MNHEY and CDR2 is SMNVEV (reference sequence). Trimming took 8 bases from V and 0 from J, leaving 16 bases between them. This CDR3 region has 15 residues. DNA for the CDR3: TGTGCCAGCCGTAGGGCAGGGGCCTTGAACACTGAAGCTTTCTTT. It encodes CASRRAGALNTEAFF.

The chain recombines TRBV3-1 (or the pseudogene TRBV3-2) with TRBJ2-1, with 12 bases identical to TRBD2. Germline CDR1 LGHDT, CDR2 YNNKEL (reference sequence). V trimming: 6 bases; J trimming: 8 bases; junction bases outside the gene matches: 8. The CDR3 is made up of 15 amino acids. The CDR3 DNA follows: TGTGCCAGCAGGCAGGCTAGCGGGGGGGCACATGAGCAGTTCTTC. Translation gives CASRQASGGAHEQFF.

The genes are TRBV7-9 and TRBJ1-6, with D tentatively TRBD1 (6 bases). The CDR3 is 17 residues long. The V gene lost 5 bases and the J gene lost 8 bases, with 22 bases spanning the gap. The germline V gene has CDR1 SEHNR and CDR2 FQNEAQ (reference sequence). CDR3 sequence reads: CASSPSPGHLRDSPLHF. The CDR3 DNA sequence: TGTGCCAGCAGCCCCTCCCCGGGACACCTAAGGGATTCACCCCTCCACTTT.

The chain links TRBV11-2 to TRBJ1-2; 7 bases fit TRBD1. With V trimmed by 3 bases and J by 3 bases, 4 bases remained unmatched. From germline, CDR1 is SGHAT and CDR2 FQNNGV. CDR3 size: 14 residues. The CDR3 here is CASSFRTGDYGYTF. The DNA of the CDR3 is TGTGCCAGCAGCTTCCGGACAGGAGACTATGGCTACACCTTC.

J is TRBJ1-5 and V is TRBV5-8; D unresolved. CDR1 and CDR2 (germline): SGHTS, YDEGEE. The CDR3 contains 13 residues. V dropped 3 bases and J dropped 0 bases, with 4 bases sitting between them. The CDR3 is CASSSYSNQPQHF. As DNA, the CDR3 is TGTGCCAGCAGCTCTTATAGCAATCAGCCCCAGCATTTT.

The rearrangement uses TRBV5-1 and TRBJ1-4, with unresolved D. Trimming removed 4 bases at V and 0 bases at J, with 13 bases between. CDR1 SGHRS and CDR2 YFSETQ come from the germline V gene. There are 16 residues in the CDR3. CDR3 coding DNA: TGCGCCAGCAGCCCGCAGACGGGTACAACTAATGAAAAACTGTTTTTT. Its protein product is CASSPQTGTTNEKLFF.

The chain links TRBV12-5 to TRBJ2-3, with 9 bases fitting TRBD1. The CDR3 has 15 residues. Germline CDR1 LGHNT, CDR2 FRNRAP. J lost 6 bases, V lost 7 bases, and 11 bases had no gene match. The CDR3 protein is CASAQGQGAADTQYF. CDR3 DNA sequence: TGTGCTAGTGCTCAGGGACAGGGCGCCGCCGATACGCAGTATTTT.

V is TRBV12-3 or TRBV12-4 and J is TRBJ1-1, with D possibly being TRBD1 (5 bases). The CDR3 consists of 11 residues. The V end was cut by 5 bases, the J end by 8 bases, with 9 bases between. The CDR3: CASSRQTEAFF. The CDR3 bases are TGTGCCAGCAGTCGACAGACAGAAGCTTTCTTT.

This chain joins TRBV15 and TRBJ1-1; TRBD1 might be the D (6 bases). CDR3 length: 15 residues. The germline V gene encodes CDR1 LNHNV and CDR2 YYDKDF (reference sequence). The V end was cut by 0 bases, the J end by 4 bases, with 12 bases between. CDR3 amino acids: CATSRDRGLGTEAFF. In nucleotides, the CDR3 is TGTGCCACCAGCAGAGACAGGGGACTAGGCACTGAAGCTTTCTTT. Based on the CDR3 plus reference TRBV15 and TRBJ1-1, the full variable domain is DAMVIQNPRYQVTQFGKPVTLSCSQTLNHNVMYWYQQKSSQAPKLLFHYYDKDFNNEADTPDNFQSRRPNTSFCFLDIRSPGLGDTAMYLCATSRDRGLGTEAFFGQGTRLTVV.

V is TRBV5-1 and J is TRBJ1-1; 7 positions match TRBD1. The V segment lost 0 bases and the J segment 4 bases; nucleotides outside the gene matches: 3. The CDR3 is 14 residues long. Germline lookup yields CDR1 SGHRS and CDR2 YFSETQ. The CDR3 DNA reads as TGCGCCAGCAGCTTGGAGGGGGCGGGCACTGAAGCTTTCTTT. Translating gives CASSLEGAGTEAFF.

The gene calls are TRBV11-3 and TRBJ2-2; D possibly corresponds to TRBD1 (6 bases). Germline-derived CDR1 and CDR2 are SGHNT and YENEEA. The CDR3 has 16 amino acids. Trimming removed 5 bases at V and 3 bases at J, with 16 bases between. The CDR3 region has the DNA TGTGCCAGCAGCCCCGTGCTGGGGGCGGACACCGGGGAGCTGTTTTTT. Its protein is CASSPVLGADTGELFF.

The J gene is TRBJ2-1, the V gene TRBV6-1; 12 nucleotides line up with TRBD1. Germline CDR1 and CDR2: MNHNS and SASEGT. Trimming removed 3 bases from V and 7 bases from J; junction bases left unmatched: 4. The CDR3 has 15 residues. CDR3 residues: CASSEGTGGLNEQFF. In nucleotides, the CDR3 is TGTGCCAGCAGTGAGGGGACAGGGGGCCTGAATGAGCAGTTCTTC.

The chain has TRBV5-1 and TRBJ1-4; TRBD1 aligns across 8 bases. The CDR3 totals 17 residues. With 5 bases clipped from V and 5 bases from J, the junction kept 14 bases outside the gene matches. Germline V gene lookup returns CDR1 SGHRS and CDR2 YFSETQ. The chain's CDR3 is CASSLGQGRFLNEKLFF. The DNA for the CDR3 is TGCGCCAGCAGTCTAGGACAGGGCCGGTTCCTCAATGAAAAACTGTTTTTT.

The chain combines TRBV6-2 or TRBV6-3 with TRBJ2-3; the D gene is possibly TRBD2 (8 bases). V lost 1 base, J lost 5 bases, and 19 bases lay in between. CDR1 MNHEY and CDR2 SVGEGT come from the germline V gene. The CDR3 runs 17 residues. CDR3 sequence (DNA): TGTGCCAGCAGTTACTTCGGGAGGGGCCGACAGGGAGATACGCAGTATTTT. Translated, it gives CASSYFGRGRQGDTQYF.

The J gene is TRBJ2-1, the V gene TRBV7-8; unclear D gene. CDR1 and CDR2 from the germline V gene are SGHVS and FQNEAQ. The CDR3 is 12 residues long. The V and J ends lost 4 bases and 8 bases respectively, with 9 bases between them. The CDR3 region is CASSSSWHEQFF. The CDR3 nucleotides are TGTGCCAGCAGCTCCTCTTGGCATGAGCAGTTCTTC.

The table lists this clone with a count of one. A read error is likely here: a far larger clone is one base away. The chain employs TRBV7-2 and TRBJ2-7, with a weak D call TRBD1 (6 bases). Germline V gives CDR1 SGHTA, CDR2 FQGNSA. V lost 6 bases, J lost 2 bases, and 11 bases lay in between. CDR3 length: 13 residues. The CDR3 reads CASSSGQTYEQYF. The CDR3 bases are TGTGCCAGCAGTTCCGGACAGACCTACGAGCAGTACTTC.

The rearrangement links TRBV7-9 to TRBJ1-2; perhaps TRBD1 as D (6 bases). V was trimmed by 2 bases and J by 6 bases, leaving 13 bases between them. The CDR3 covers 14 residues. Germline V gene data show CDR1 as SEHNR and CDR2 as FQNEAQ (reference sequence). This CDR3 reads CASSLSGARDGYTF. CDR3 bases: TGTGCCAGCAGCTTATCAGGGGCGAGAGATGGCTACACCTTC.

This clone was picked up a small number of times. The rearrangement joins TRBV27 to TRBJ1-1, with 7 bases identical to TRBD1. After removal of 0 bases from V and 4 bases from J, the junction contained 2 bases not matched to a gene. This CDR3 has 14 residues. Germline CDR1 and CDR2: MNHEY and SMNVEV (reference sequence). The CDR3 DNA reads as TGTGCCAGCAGTTTATCGGCAGGGGGCACTGAAGCTTTCTTT. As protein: CASSLSAGGTEAFF.

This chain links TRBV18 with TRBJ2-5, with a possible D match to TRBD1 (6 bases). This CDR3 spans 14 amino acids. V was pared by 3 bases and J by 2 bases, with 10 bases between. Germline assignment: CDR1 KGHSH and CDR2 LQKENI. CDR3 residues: CASSPGQIQETQYF. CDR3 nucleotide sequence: TGTGCCAGCTCACCGGGACAAATACAAGAGACCCAGTACTTC. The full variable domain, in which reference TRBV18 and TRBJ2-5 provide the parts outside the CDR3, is NAGVMQNPRHLVRRRGQEARLRCSPMKGHSHVYWYRQLPEEGLKFMVYLQKENIIDESGMPKERFSAEFPKEGPSILRIQQVVRGDSAAYFCASSPGQIQETQYFGPGTRLLVL.

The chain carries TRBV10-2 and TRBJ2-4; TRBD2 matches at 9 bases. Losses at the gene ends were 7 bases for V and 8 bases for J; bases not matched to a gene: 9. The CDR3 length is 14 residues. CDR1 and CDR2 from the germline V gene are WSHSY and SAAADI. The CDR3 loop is CASNDSGGDHIQYF. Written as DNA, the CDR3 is TGCGCCAGCAACGATAGCGGGGGAGACCACATTCAGTACTTC.